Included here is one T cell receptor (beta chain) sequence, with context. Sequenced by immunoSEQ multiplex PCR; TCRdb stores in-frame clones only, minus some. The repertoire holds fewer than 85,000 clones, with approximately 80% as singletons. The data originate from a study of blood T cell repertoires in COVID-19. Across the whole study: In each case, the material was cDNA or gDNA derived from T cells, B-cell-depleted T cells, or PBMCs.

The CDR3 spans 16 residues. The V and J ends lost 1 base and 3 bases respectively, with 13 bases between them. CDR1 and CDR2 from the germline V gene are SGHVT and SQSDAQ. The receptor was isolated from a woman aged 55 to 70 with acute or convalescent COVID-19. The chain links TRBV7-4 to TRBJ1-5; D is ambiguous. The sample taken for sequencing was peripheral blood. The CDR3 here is CASSLEAGYFNQPQHF. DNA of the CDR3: TGTGCCAGCAGCTTAGAGGCAGGTTACTTCAATCAGCCCCAGCATTTT.